These 10 T cell receptor beta chains originate from one sample sequenced in a study of T cell changes during pregnancy in multiple sclerosis. Here immunoSEQ multiplex PCR was the method, and the copy in TCRdb shows in-frame clones only, minus some. The repertoire holds around 50,000 clones, with around 92% as singletons. The specimen comprised CD4+ T cells from peripheral blood mononuclear cells, sampled after pregnancy. All receptors derive from a female donor in good health, enrolled as a control in a pregnancy study.

This rearrangement joins TRBV7-2 to TRBJ1-2; 7 nucleotides line up with TRBD1. V was pared by 1 base and J by 2 bases, with 4 bases of the junction left unmatched. This CDR3 spans 15 amino acids. CDR1 and CDR2 from the germline V gene are SGHTA and FQGNSA. CDR3 region: CASSLVAGGNYGYTF. The CDR3 nucleotides are TGTGCCAGCAGCTTAGTCGCAGGGGGAAACTATGGCTACACCTTC.

The DNA of the CDR3 is TGTGCCAGCAGCCATTTTGGTCGTGAGAGGGATACGCAGTATTTT. This sequence encodes CASSHFGRERDTQYF. This chain links TRBV14 with TRBJ2-3; no reliable D call. The CDR3 consists of 15 residues. CDR1 is SGHDN, CDR2 FVKESK, per germline. V was cut by 3 bases and J by 6 bases, with 16 bases left in between.

V and J are TRBV18 and TRBJ1-5; D perhaps matches TRBD1 (5 bases). Between the trimmed V and J ends, which lost 2 bases and 1 base, there was a span of 9 bases. The V gene's germline CDR1 is KGHSH and CDR2 LQKENI. The CDR3 has 15 residues. CDR3 region: CASSPSGLSNQPQHF. In DNA, the CDR3 is TGTGCCAGCTCACCATCAGGGTTGAGCAATCAGCCCCAGCATTTT.

The rearrangement links TRBV5-1 to TRBJ1-2; D might be TRBD1 (5 bases). The ends were cut back, 4 bases at V and 2 bases at J, with 12 bases in the middle. Germline V lookup: CDR1 SGHRS, CDR2 YFSETQ. CDR3 length equals 14 residues. The CDR3 sequence is CASSSEGANYGYTF. The CDR3 nucleotides read TGCGCCAGCAGCAGCGAAGGGGCCAACTATGGCTACACCTTC.

The CDR3 coding sequence is TGTGCCAGCAGCAAAGGACAGGGAGTTGATTCCGAGCAGTACTTC. Translation: CASSKGQGVDSEQYF. The chain carries TRBV7-2 and TRBJ2-7, with 8 bases matching TRBD1. The V segment lost 5 bases and the J segment 6 bases; nucleotides outside the gene matches: 12. Germline CDR1 reads SGHTA; CDR2 reads FQGNSA. The CDR3 sequence is 15 residues long.

The gene calls are TRBV11-3 and TRBJ1-5; D gene unclear. Germline V gene data show CDR1 as SGHNT and CDR2 as YENEEA. Trimming removed 5 bases at V and 0 bases at J, with 14 bases between. The CDR3 totals 16 residues. CDR3 nucleotides: TGTGCCAGCAGCACACTAAGGCCGTATAGCAATCAGCCCCAGCATTTT. Its protein is CASSTLRPYSNQPQHF.

This clone has more than one count but fewer than ten. The chain links TRBV7-3 to TRBJ1-1; TRBD1 is a possible D gene (6 bases). The CDR3 is made up of 13 amino acids. Per the germline V gene, CDR1 is SGHTA and CDR2 is FQGTGA. V was cut by 8 bases and J by 1 base, with 11 bases left in between. CDR3 in DNA: TGTGCCAGCGGCACGGACAGGAACACTGAAGCTTTCTTT. Its translation: CASGTDRNTEAFF.

This clone has a single count. This rearrangement joins TRBV29-1 to TRBJ2-7, with a weak D call TRBD1 (6 bases). Germline V gene lookup returns CDR1 SQVTM and CDR2 ANQGSEA. The CDR3 totals 12 residues. V was pared by 6 bases and J by 0 bases, with 9 bases between. CDR3 residues: CSVRDNSYEQYF. The DNA for the CDR3 is TGCAGCGTCCGGGACAACTCCTACGAGCAGTACTTC.

The chain uses TRBV5-4 and TRBJ1-1; 7 bases map to TRBD1. CDR1 is SGHNT, CDR2 YYREEE, per germline (reference sequence). V shed 6 bases and J 0 bases; nucleotides not matched to a gene: 5. This CDR3 comprises 14 residues. Written as DNA, the CDR3 is TGTGCCAGCACCCGGGACAGAATGAACACTGAAGCTTTCTTT. Protein product: CASTRDRMNTEAFF.

The chain carries TRBV27 and TRBJ2-7; 8 bases line up with TRBD2. The CDR3 has 14 residues. Trimming at V came to 5 bases and at J to 5 bases, leaving 8 bases not matched to a gene. Germline V gene data show CDR1 as MNHEY and CDR2 as SMNVEV (reference sequence). The CDR3 protein is CASSIGLAAHEQYF. CDR3 nucleotide sequence: TGTGCCAGCAGTATAGGACTAGCTGCTCACGAGCAGTACTTC.